The 20 T cell receptor beta chains in this list originate from one sample, sequenced in a study of human T cells and chemical hapten exposure (dated by TCRdb to about 2021). The method was RACE. Sequenced on a NextSeq 500. The public reads were reprocessed in TCRdb via fastp at Q25 and MiXCR, keeping in-frame beta chains. Records with the same CDR3 protein are collapsed into one entry carrying the most frequent genes and DNA. This sample comprises 50,000 to 65,000 distinct CDR3 sequences, around 11% of them detected only once. The ten largest clones add up to 3.5% to 4.5% of the sample. The time point label on this specimen signifies: pre-sensitization, week 0. Explained via the paper, the treatment or condition label denotes: therapeutic diphenylcyclopropenone sensitization with weekly scalp DPC. The sample in question was whole blood, obtained in connection with sensitization to the hapten diphenylcyclopropenone (DPC). The receptors were sampled from a woman aged 40 to 50 with alopecia areata. Some clones in this sample may be carry-over from other donors' samples.

This clonotype was observed a handful of times. The chain joins TRBV29-1 to TRBJ2-7, with 7 bases identical to TRBD1. The germline V gene encodes CDR1 SQVTM and CDR2 ANQGSEA. The CDR3 runs 14 residues. Trimming cost V 7 bases and J 3 bases; bases outside gene matches: 12. The CDR3 is CSGGSIGDSYEQYF. In DNA, the CDR3 is TGCAGCGGGGGGTCGATAGGGGACAGCTACGAGCAGTACTTC.

This clonotype was seen many times. The chain joins TRBV6-6 to TRBJ2-1; no clear D gene. CDR3 length equals 11 residues. V shed 6 bases and J shed 10 bases, with 10 bases lying between them. Germline CDR1 is MNHNY and CDR2 is SVGAGI (reference sequence). CDR3 loop: CASRVGPEQFF. DNA of the CDR3: TGTGCCAGCAGAGTGGGTCCCGAGCAGTTCTTC.

This clonotype has ten or more counts. The chain employs TRBV12-3 or TRBV12-4 and TRBJ1-6, with a tentative D call TRBD1 (6 bases). Deletions cut 6 bases from V and 8 bases from J, with 17 bases between. The CDR3 extends over 15 amino acids. CDR3 residues: CASSTSGNRDSPLHF. The CDR3 bases are TGTGCCAGCAGCACGTCCGGGAACAGGGATTCACCCCTCCACTTT.

J is TRBJ2-1 and V is TRBV6-2 or TRBV6-3; unclear D gene. Germline V lookup: CDR1 MNHEY, CDR2 SVGEGT. CDR3 length: 15 residues. Trimming shortened V by 2 bases and J by 6 bases, and 14 bases separated the two germline ends. The CDR3 sequence: CASSYGLSPGNEQFF. The CDR3 region has the DNA TGTGCCAGCAGTTACGGGCTATCCCCGGGCAATGAGCAGTTCTTC.

Ten or more counts support this clonotype. The chain is built from TRBV20-1 and TRBJ2-3; D is undetermined. Germline CDR1 is DFQATT and CDR2 is SNEGSKA (reference sequence). V lost 3 bases and J lost 1, with 14 bases in between. The CDR3 length is 15 residues. CDR3 in amino acids: CSASAVHVGTDTQYF. The DNA of the CDR3 is TGCAGTGCTAGCGCCGTCCACGTGGGCACAGATACGCAGTATTTT.

This clonotype was observed at least ten times. The gene calls are TRBV18 and TRBJ1-1; D is possibly TRBD1 (5 bases). Germline assignment: CDR1 KGHSH and CDR2 LQKENI. Trimming shortened V by 6 bases and J by 7 bases, and 12 bases separated the two germline ends. The CDR3 contains 12 residues. The CDR3: CASSGGAIEAFF. The CDR3 region has the DNA TGTGCCAGCTCGGGAGGGGCCATTGAAGCTTTCTTT.

The chain couples TRBV12-3 or TRBV12-4 to TRBJ2-1, with 7 bases identical to TRBD2. The trim removed 11 bases at V and 9 bases at J, leaving 16 bases unmatched. The CDR3 sequence is 14 residues long. In DNA form, the CDR3 reads TGTGCCTCCCGACCGGCGGGAGCGGTGGGTGAGCAGTTCTTC. Translated: CASRPAGAVGEQFF.

This clonotype came up a few times. The genes are TRBV20-1 and TRBJ2-1; 8 bases fit TRBD2. The CDR3 is 12 amino acids. Germline loops: CDR1 DFQATT, CDR2 SNEGSKA (reference sequence). Losses at the gene ends were 6 bases for V and 7 bases for J; bases not matched to a gene: 5. This CDR3 reads CSAGGRWNEQFF. As DNA, the CDR3 is TGCAGTGCGGGCGGGAGGTGGAATGAGCAGTTCTTC.

The chain employs TRBV5-8 and TRBJ2-1; no definite D call. The CDR3 is 10 residues long. The V end was cut by 7 bases, the J end by 15 bases, with 14 bases between. Germline CDR1 and CDR2: SGHTS and YDEGEE. CDR3 DNA: TGTGCCAGCGGACGCTACTCCTGGTTCTTC. This codes for CASGRYSWFF. The full variable domain, rest sourced from reference TRBV5-8 and TRBJ2-1, is EAGVTQSPTHLIKTRGQQATLRCSPISGHTSVYWYQQALGLGLQFLLWYDEGEERNRGNFPPRFSGRQFPNYSSELNVNALELEDSALYLCASGRYSWFFGPGTRLTVL.

The DNA of the CDR3 is TGTGCCAGCAGCCCGACATCGGGAGATACGCAGTATTTT. It translates to CASSPTSGDTQYF. This chain connects TRBV7-8 to TRBJ2-3; D ambiguous. Per germline, CDR1 SGHVS and CDR2 FQNEAQ. V was pared by 5 bases and J by 5 bases, with 11 bases between. The CDR3 spans 13 residues.

This clonotype was counted between two and nine times. The CDR3 bases are TGCAGTGCTGGAGGGACAGGGGGTGACTATGGCTACACCTTC. It codes for CSAGGTGGDYGYTF. V and J are TRBV20-1 and TRBJ1-2, with 11 nucleotides matching TRBD1. CDR3 length: 14 amino acids. Germline V lookup: CDR1 DFQATT, CDR2 SNEGSKA (reference sequence). Unmatched junction bases numbered 5, after V lost 5 bases and J lost 3 bases.

The chain is built from TRBV7-9 and TRBJ2-3, with D possibly being TRBD1 (6 bases). Trimming removed 11 bases from V and 2 bases from J, with 14 bases in between. The CDR3 runs 13 residues. Germline loops: CDR1 SEHNR, CDR2 FQNEAQ (reference sequence). The CDR3 here is CAGGQGNTDTQYF. DNA of the CDR3: TGTGCCGGGGGCCAGGGGAACACAGATACGCAGTATTTT.

V usage is TRBV6-1 and J usage is TRBJ2-1; D uncertain. This CDR3 region has 12 residues. V was cut by 2 bases and J by 10 bases, with 9 bases left in between. CDR1 is MNHNS, CDR2 SASEGT, per germline. CDR3 sequence: CASSEWRREQFF. In DNA form, the CDR3 reads TGTGCCAGCAGTGAATGGCGACGCGAGCAGTTCTTC.

The chain has TRBV7-8 and TRBJ2-7, with unresolved D. Trimming shortened V by 5 bases and J by 1 base, and 12 bases separated the two germline ends. In germline, CDR1 is SGHVS, CDR2 FQNEAQ. The length of the CDR3 is 14 residues. As DNA, the CDR3 is TGTGCCAGCAGCCTCCGACAACTATCCTACGAGCAGTACTTC. Its protein is CASSLRQLSYEQYF.

This clonotype appeared a few times. This rearrangement joins TRBV18 to TRBJ1-5; 8 bases line up with TRBD1. CDR3 length equals 19 residues. Germline CDR1 reads KGHSH; CDR2 reads LQKENI. Trimming removed 5 bases from V and 4 bases from J; junction bases left unmatched: 19. The CDR3 spells CASSAVTLRGRKENQPQHF. DNA for the CDR3: TGTGCCAGCTCAGCTGTCACCCTCAGGGGGCGAAAAGAGAATCAGCCCCAGCATTTT.

This clonotype was seen only a few times. V and J are TRBV20-1 and TRBJ1-1; D gene uncertain. Germline lookup yields CDR1 DFQATT and CDR2 SNEGSKA (reference sequence). This CDR3 comprises 10 residues. V was trimmed by 3 bases and J by 4 bases, leaving 3 bases between them. This chain's CDR3 is CSARGTEAFF. The CDR3 DNA reads TGCAGTGCTAGGGGCACTGAAGCTTTCTTT.

The chain couples TRBV6-2 or TRBV6-3 to TRBJ2-7, with 8 bases aligning to TRBD2. CDR1 MNHEY and CDR2 SVGEGT come from the germline V gene. The V segment lost 2 bases and the J segment 2 bases; nucleotides outside the gene matches: 2. This CDR3 region has 14 residues. In nucleotides, the CDR3 is TGTGCCAGCAGTTACCGGGGGGGGCCCTACGAGCAGTACTTC. It is translated as CASSYRGGPYEQYF.

There are a few counts of this clonotype. The V gene is TRBV6-2 or TRBV6-3, the J gene TRBJ2-6, with D perhaps being TRBD1 or TRBD2 (5 bases each). This CDR3 is built from 17 residues. V lost 10 bases and J 1 base, leaving 20 bases between the germline ends. CDR1 is MNHEY, CDR2 SVGEGT, per germline. In DNA, the CDR3 is TGTGCCACCAGAGCTGGGGGATCCCTTTCTGGGGCCAACGTCCTGACTTTC. Translation: CATRAGGSLSGANVLTF.

The V call is TRBV6-2 or TRBV6-3, the J call TRBJ2-1; D remains unclear. This CDR3 is built from 11 residues. The V gene's germline CDR1 is MNHEY and CDR2 SVGEGT. Trimming cost V 0 bases and J 9 bases, with 3 bases left between them. The CDR3 reads CASSYSREQFF. The CDR3 DNA reads TGTGCCAGCAGTTACTCGCGTGAGCAGTTCTTC.

This clonotype has ten or more counts. The chain has TRBV5-6 and TRBJ2-1, with D possibly being TRBD1 or TRBD2 (6 bases each). CDR1 and CDR2 (germline): SGHDT, YYEEEE. The V end lost 6 bases, the J end lost 0 bases, and 13 bases lay between the germline ends. The CDR3 sequence is 15 residues long. CDR3 coding DNA: TGTGCCAGCACCCACGGGGGCCACTCCTACAATGAGCAGTTCTTC. Protein sequence: CASTHGGHSYNEQFF.